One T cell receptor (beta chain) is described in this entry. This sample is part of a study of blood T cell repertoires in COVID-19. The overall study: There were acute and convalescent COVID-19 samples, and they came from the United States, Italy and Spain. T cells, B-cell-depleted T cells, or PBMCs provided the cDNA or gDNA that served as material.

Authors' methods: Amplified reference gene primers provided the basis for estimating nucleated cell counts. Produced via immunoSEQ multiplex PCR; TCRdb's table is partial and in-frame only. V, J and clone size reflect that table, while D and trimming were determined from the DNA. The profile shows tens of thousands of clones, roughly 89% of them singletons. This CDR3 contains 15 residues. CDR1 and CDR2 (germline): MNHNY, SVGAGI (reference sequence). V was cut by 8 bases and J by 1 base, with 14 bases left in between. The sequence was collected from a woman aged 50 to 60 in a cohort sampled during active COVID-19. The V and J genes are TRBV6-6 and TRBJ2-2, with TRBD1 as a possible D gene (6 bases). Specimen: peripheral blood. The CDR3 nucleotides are TGTGCCAGCTCCGAACGACAGGTGAACACCGGGGAGCTGTTTTTT. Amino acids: CASSERQVNTGELFF.